This T cell receptor (beta chain) is drawn from a study of cytomegalovirus exposure and HLA in healthy donors. Study-level results: Generally TCR sequences proved uncommon, though certain public TCRs appeared in numerous donors. Diagnosis of cytomegalovirus status made by the classifier reportedly showed high specificity and sensitivity.

The CDR3 has 14 amino acids. CDR1 and CDR2 (germline): SEHNR, FQNEAQ (reference sequence). The ends were cut back, 0 bases at V and 5 bases at J, with 8 bases in the middle. Comments on this clone: What it recognizes is unknown.

The method was immunoSEQ multiplex PCR; TCRdb's version includes in-frame clones alone and lacks a portion of them. Here the sample spans about 180,000 clones, around nine tenths being singletons. Sequenced sample: PBMCs. The J gene is TRBJ1-5, the V gene TRBV7-9; D is uncertain. This sequence was found in a woman aged 25 to 39 in good health and CMV-seronegative. CDR3 sequence reads: CASSLAPLYQPQHF. The CDR3 nucleotides read TGTGCCAGCAGCTTAGCTCCCCTTTATCAGCCCCAGCATTTT.